Listed here are 20 T cell receptor beta chains from one sample, sequenced in a study of shared clonotypes between healthy human individuals. Measured with immunoSEQ multiplex PCR; TCRdb has only the in-frame clones, and not every one. The data show about 2 million clones, approximately 95% seen once. The sequencing input was naive CD4+ T cells sorted from blood. The subset denotes: CD45RA+ positively selected. These receptors were taken from a man aged 18-30 years in good health.

This clone was found once. This chain joins TRBV2 and TRBJ2-1, with 8 positions matching TRBD2. In germline, CDR1 is SNHLY, CDR2 FYNNEI. The length of the CDR3 is 13 residues. The V segment lost 7 bases and the J segment 7 bases; nucleotides outside the gene matches: 6. The CDR3 bases are TGTGCCAGCAACCCGGGACTAGTTAATGAGCAGTTCTTC. Protein sequence: CASNPGLVNEQFF.

Concerning this clone itself: The identical CDR3 is also encoded by other nucleotide sequences in the sample. The chain couples TRBV4-3 to TRBJ2-2; D gene unclear. V lost 6 bases and J lost 4, with 12 bases in between. Germline lookup yields CDR1 LGHNA and CDR2 YSLEER. CDR3 length: 14 amino acids. DNA of the CDR3: TGCGCCAGCAGTAACAAGGGCAGCACCGGGGAGCTGTTTTTT. Amino acid sequence: CASSNKGSTGELFF.

In DNA form, the CDR3 reads TGTGCCAGCAGCCCACAGGTCGCCACGGGGGAGCAGTACTTC. It encodes CASSPQVATGEQYF. The rearrangement links TRBV7-2 to TRBJ2-7; either TRBD1 or TRBD2 may supply D (5 bases each). V was pared by 5 bases and J by 7 bases, with 18 bases between. Germline V lookup: CDR1 SGHTA, CDR2 FQGNSA. The CDR3 spans 14 residues.

This chain connects TRBV6-1 to TRBJ1-2; 9 bases map to TRBD1. The length of the CDR3 is 16 residues. CDR1 is MNHNS and CDR2 is SASEGT in the germline V gene. Germline trimming cut 3 bases from V and 8 bases from J; bases unmatched to any gene: 13. The CDR3 spells CASSESWGQGWRGYTF. The CDR3 region has the DNA TGTGCCAGCAGTGAGAGTTGGGGACAGGGTTGGCGAGGCTACACCTTC.

The chain combines TRBV5-1 with TRBJ1-5; 8 positions match TRBD1. V was pared by 4 bases and J by 1 base, with 4 bases of the junction left unmatched. CDR1 is SGHRS, CDR2 YFSETQ, per germline. This CDR3 has 15 amino acids. The DNA for the CDR3 is TGCGCCAGCAGCGCAGGGGGCGGGAGCAATCAGCCCCAGCATTTT. This translates into CASSAGGGSNQPQHF.

The sample holds one count of this clone. The chain recombines TRBV12-2 with TRBJ2-5; the table names TRBD2, a call not compared with the DNA. TRBV12-2 is noted as a pseudogene. This CDR3 has 14 residues. The CDR3 DNA sequence: TGTGCAAGTCGCTCTGGGCGGGAAAGAGAGACCCAGTACTTC. It codes for CASRSGRERETQYF.

The rearrangement links TRBV5-1 to TRBJ1-4; the match to TRBD1 covers 7 bases. The junction had 2 bases not matched to a gene; V was cut back by 3 bases and J by 6 bases. Germline V gene sequence: CDR1 SGHRS, CDR2 YFSETQ. The CDR3 runs 13 residues. CDR3 amino acids: CASSSGTDEKLFF. The CDR3 bases are TGCGCCAGCAGCTCCGGGACAGATGAAAAACTGTTTTTT.

In its sample, this clone was seen once. J is TRBJ2-7 and V is TRBV5-1, with 10 bases fitting TRBD1. V shed 2 bases, J shed 0 bases, and the junction held 11 bases outside the gene matches. The germline V gene encodes CDR1 SGHRS and CDR2 YFSETQ. This CDR3 contains 18 residues. The chain's CDR3 is CASSLTSTGTGVSYEQYF. Written as DNA, the CDR3 is TGCGCCAGCAGCTTAACGTCGACCGGGACAGGGGTCTCCTACGAGCAGTACTTC.

Concerning this clone: This same CDR3 is encoded by further DNA sequences in the sample. This chain links TRBV18 with TRBJ2-7; D not resolved. Trimming stripped 5 bases from V and 2 bases from J, with 7 bases between. The CDR3 has 12 amino acids. Looked up from germline, CDR1 is KGHSH and CDR2 is LQKENI. CDR3 bases: TGTGCCAGCTCAGCGGATACCTACGAGCAGTACTTC. This gives the protein CASSADTYEQYF.

Comment on this clone: Its ends do not fully match the called genes, so a read error is possible. The chain joins TRBV13 to TRBJ2-5, with a weak D call TRBD1 (5 bases). Germline CDR1 and CDR2: PRHDT and FYEKMQ (reference sequence). CDR3 length: 15 amino acids. As DNA, the CDR3 is TGTGCCAGCAGAGCCAGACAGATAGTCCAAAAGACCCAGTACTTC. Residues: CASRARQIVQKTQYF.

The count of this clone is one. The genes are TRBV18 and TRBJ2-3, with 7 bases fitting TRBD2. The CDR3 spans 16 residues. Germline assignment: CDR1 KGHSH and CDR2 LQKENI. J gave up 1 base and V 1 base, and 5 bases lay outside the gene matches. CDR3 sequence reads: CASSPLGLGGTDTQYF. In DNA, the CDR3 is TGTGCCAGCTCACCACTCGGACTAGGCGGCACAGATACGCAGTATTTT.

This clone appeared a single time. The rearrangement links TRBV6-6 to TRBJ1-1; 8 nucleotides line up with TRBD1. The length of the CDR3 is 14 residues. Losses at the gene ends were 5 bases for V and 5 bases for J; bases not matched to a gene: 7. Germline V gene data show CDR1 as MNHNY and CDR2 as SVGAGI (reference sequence). The CDR3 region has the DNA TGTGCCAGCAGTACCCGGACAGGGAGGACTGAAGCTTTCTTT. It yields the protein CASSTRTGRTEAFF.

This clone was seen a handful of times. The gene calls are TRBV11-2 and TRBJ2-5, with 7 nucleotides matching TRBD1. The J call is in doubt because the DNA end fits TRBJ2-7 better. The germline gives CDR1 SGHAT, CDR2 FQNNGV. The CDR3 is 13 amino acids. The CDR3 nucleotides read TGTGCCAGCAGCTACTGGGACAGCTACGAGCAGTACTTC. It is translated as CASSYWDSYEQYF.

In this sample, this clone turned up once. The chain carries TRBV15 and TRBJ2-1; D call uncertain. V was trimmed by 5 bases and J by 10 bases, leaving 12 bases between them. This CDR3 contains 12 residues. In germline, CDR1 is LNHNV, CDR2 YYDKDF (reference sequence). CDR3 region: CATSLVFNEQFF. CDR3 DNA sequence: TGTGCCACCAGCCTCGTGTTCAACGAGCAGTTCTTC.

This rearrangement joins TRBV18 to TRBJ2-6, with D perhaps TRBD2 (5 bases). Per germline, CDR1 KGHSH and CDR2 LQKENI. The CDR3 consists of 16 residues. V lost 5 bases to trimming and J lost 1 base, with 12 bases between them. The CDR3 DNA sequence: TGTGCCAGCTCATACTACCCGGGGTCTGGGGCCAACGTCCTGACTTTC. Protein sequence: CASSYYPGSGANVLTF.

The rearrangement joins TRBV5-4 to TRBJ2-3; D tentatively reads TRBD1 or TRBD2 (6 bases each). The V and J ends lost 3 bases and 2 bases respectively, with 13 bases between them. Germline V gene data show CDR1 as SGHNT and CDR2 as YYREEE (reference sequence). There are 15 residues in the CDR3. The chain's CDR3 is CASSSGGHVTDTQYF. CDR3 nucleotide sequence: TGTGCCAGCAGCTCCGGGGGCCATGTCACAGATACGCAGTATTTT.

The chain is built from TRBV30 and TRBJ2-3; 11 nucleotides agree with TRBD2. The germline V gene encodes CDR1 GTSNPN and CDR2 SVGIG (reference sequence). Unmatched junction bases numbered 8, after V lost 5 bases and J lost 1 base. The CDR3 runs to 16 residues. The CDR3 nucleotides are TGTGCCTGGGGTCTAGCGGGGGGATGGGGCACAGATACGCAGTATTTT. Amino acids: CAWGLAGGWGTDTQYF.

The gene calls are TRBV30 and TRBJ2-3; unclear D gene. Looked up from germline, CDR1 is GTSNPN and CDR2 is SVGIG (reference sequence). V was cut by 4 bases and J by 0 bases, with 8 bases left in between. The CDR3 consists of 13 residues. The CDR3 is CAWTPPSTDTQYF. DNA for the CDR3: TGTGCCTGGACTCCGCCCAGCACAGATACGCAGTATTTT.

Comments on this clone: The same CDR3 can be traced to other DNA sequences in this sample. This rearrangement joins TRBV28 to TRBJ1-1; D not certain. This CDR3 region has 11 residues. Per germline, CDR1 MDHEN and CDR2 SYDVKM. V shed 11 bases and J shed 1 base, with 8 bases lying between them. CDR3 sequence reads: CASRGNTEAFF. The DNA of the CDR3 is TGTGCCTCCCGCGGGAACACTGAAGCTTTCTTT.

V and J are TRBV6-5 and TRBJ2-5; 8 bases fit TRBD2. CDR1 is MNHEY and CDR2 is SVGAGI in the germline V gene. The CDR3 runs 13 residues. V gave up 6 bases and J gave up 5 bases; unmatched junction bases: 5. The chain's CDR3 is CASRASGRETQYF. CDR3 sequence (DNA): TGTGCCAGCAGGGCTAGCGGGCGGGAGACCCAGTACTTC.